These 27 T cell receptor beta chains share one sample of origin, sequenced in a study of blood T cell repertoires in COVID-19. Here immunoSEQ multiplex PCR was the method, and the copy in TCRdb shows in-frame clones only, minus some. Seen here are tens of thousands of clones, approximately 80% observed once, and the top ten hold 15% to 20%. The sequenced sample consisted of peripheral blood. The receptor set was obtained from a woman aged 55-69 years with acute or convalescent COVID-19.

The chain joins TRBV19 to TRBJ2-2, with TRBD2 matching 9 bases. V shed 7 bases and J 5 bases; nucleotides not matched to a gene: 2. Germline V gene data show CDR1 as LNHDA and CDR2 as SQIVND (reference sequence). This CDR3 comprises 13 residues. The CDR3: CASKLAGTGELFF. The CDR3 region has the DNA TGTGCCAGTAAGCTAGCGGGGACCGGGGAGCTGTTTTTT.

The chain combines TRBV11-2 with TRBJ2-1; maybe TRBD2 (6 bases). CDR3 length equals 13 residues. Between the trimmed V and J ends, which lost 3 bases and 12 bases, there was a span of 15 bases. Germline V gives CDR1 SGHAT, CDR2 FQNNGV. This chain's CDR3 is CASSFGTVYGQFF. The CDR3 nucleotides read TGTGCCAGCAGCTTCGGGACTGTTTATGGGCAGTTCTTC.

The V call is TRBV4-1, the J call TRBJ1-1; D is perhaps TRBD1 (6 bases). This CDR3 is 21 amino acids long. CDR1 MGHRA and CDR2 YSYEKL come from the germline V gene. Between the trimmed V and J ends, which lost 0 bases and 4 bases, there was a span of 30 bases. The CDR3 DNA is TGCGCCAGCAGCCAAGATCTCGGGACATCGGCACACCGGATGACCGGCACTGAAGCTTTCTTT. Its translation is CASSQDLGTSAHRMTGTEAFF.

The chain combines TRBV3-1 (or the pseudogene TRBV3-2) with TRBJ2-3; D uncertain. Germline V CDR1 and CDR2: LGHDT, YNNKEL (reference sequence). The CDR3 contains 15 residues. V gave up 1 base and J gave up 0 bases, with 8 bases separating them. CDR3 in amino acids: CASSQGRVSTDTQYF. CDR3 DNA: TGTGCCAGCAGCCAAGGTCGTGTTAGCACAGATACGCAGTATTTT.

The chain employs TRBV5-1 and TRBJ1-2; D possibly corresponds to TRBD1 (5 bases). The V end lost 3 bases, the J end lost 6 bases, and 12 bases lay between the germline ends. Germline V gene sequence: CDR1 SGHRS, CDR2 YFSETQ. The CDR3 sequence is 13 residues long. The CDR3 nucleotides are TGCGCCAGCAGCTGGGGGGTGGAGAATGGCTACACCTTC. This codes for CASSWGVENGYTF.

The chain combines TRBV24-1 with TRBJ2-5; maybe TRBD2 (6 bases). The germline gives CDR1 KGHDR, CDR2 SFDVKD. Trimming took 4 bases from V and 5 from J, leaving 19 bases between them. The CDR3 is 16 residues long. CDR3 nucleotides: TGTGCCACCAGTGACCCTTTACTGGGGGGAGGTGAGACCCAGTACTTC. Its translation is CATSDPLLGGGETQYF.

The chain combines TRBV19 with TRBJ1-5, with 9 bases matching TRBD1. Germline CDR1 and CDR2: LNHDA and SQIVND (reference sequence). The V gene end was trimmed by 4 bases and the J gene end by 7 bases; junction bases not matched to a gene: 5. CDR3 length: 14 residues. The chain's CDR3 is CASSKGQGGQPQHF. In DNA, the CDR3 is TGTGCCAGTAGTAAGGGACAGGGAGGACAGCCCCAGCATTTT.

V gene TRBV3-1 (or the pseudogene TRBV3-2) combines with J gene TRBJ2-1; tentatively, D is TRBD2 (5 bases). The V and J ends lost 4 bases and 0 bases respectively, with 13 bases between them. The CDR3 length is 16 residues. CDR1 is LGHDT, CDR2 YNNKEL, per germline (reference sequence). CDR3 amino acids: CASSLRARSSYNEQFF. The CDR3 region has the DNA TGTGCCAGCAGCCTGAGGGCCAGGAGCTCCTACAATGAGCAGTTCTTC.

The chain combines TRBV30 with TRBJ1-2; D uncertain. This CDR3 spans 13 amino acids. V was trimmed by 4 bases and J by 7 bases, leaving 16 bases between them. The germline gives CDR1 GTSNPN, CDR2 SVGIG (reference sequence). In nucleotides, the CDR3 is TGTGCCTGGAACCTCGGACTGTCGGGTGGCTACACCTTC. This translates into CAWNLGLSGGYTF.

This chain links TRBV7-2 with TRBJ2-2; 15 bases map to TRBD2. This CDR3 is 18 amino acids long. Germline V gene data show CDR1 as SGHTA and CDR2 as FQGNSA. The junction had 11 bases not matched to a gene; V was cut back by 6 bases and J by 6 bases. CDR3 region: CASSLGLAGGPIAGELFF. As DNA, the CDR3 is TGTGCCAGCAGTCTCGGACTAGCGGGGGGGCCTATCGCCGGGGAGCTGTTTTTT.

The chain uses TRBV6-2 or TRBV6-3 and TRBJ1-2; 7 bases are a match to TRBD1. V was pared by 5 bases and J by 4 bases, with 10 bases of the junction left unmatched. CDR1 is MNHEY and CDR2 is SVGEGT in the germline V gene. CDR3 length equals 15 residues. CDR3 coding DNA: TGTGCCAGCAGTCATATTGCCGGGACAGCCTATGGCTACACCTTC. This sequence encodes CASSHIAGTAYGYTF.

CDR3 in DNA: TGCGCCAGCAGCTTGACCGGGACAGGGCTCTACGAGCAGTACGTC. Residues: CASSLTGTGLYEQYV. This rearrangement joins TRBV5-1 to TRBJ2-7, with TRBD1 matching over 9 bases. Germline values: CDR1 SGHRS, CDR2 YFSETQ. The CDR3 is made up of 15 amino acids. With V trimmed by 1 base and J by 3 bases, 5 bases remained unmatched.

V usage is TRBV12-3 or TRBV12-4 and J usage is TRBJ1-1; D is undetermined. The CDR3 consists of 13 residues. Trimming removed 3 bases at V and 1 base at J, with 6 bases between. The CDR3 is CASSFSPNTEAFF. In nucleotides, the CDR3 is TGTGCCAGCAGTTTTTCTCCGAACACTGAAGCTTTCTTT.

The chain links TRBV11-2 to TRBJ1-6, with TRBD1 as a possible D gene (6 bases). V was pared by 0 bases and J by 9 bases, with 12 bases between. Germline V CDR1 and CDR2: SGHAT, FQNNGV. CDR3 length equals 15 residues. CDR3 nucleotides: TGTGCCAGCAGCTTAGATCGAGGGGGAGCTTCACCCCTCCACTTT. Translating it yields CASSLDRGGASPLHF.

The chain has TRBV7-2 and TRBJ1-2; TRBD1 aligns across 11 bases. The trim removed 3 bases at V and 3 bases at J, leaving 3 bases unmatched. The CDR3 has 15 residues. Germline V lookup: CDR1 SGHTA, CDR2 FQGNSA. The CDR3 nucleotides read TGTGCCAGCAGCTTCTGGACAGGGGGCGACTATGGCTACACCTTC. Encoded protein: CASSFWTGGDYGYTF.

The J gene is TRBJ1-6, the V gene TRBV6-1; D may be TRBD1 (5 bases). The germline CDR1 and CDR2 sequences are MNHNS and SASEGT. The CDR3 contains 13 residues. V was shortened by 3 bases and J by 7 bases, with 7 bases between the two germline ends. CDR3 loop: CASSDQGNSPLHF. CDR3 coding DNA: TGTGCCAGCAGTGATCAGGGAAATTCACCCCTCCACTTT.

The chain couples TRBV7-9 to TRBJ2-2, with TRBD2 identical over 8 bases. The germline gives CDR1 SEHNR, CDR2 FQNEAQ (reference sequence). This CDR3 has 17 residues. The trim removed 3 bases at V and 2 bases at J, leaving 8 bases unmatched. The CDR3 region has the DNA TGTGCCAGCAGCTTTAGAGCGGGGGAGACAAACACCGGGGAGCTGTTTTTT. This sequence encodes CASSFRAGETNTGELFF.

In DNA, the CDR3 is TGTGCCAGCAGTTATGGACAGGGGCAAGATGGCTACACCTTC. Residues: CASSYGQGQDGYTF. V is TRBV6-5 and J is TRBJ1-2, with 9 bases that match TRBD1. The length of the CDR3 is 14 residues. The ends lost 3 bases at V and 6 bases at J; junction bases unmatched: 5. Looked up from germline, CDR1 is MNHEY and CDR2 is SVGAGI.

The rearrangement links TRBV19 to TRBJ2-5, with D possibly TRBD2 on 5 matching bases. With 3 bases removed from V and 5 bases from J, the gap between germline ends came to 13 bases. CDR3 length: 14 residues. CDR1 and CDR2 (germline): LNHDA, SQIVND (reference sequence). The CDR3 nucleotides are TGTGCCAGTAGTATTTTAGAGGGCCGGGAGACCCAGTACTTC. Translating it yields CASSILEGRETQYF.

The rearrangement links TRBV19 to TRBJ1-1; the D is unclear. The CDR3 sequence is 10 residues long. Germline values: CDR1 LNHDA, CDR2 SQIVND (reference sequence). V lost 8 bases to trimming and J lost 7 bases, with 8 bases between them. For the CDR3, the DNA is TGTGCCAGTGGGGAGTATGAAGCTTTCTTT. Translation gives CASGEYEAFF.

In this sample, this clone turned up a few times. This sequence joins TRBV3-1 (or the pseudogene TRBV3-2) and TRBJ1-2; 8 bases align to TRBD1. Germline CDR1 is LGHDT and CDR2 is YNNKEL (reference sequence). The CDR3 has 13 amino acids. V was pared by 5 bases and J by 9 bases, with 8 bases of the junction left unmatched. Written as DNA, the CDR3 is TGTGCCAGCAGCAACCATCGACAGGGGAGCTACACCTTC. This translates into CASSNHRQGSYTF.

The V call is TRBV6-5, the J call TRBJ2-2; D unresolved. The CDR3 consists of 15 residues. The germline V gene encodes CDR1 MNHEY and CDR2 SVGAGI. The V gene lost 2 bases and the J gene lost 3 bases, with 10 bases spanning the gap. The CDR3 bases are TGTGCCAGCAGTTACGTAGCTACGGACACCGGGGAGCTGTTTTTT. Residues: CASSYVATDTGELFF.

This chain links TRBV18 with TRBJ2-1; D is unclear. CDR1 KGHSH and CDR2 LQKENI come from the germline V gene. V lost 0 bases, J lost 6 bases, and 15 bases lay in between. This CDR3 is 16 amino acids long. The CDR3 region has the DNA TGTGCCAGCTCACCACCGGGCCCCAACCCCCTCAATGAGCAGTTCTTC. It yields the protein CASSPPGPNPLNEQFF. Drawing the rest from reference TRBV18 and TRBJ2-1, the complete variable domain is NAGVMQNPRHLVRRRGQEARLRCSPMKGHSHVYWYRQLPEEGLKFMVYLQKENIIDESGMPKERFSAEFPKEGPSILRIQQVVRGDSAAYFCASSPPGPNPLNEQFFGPGTRLTVL.

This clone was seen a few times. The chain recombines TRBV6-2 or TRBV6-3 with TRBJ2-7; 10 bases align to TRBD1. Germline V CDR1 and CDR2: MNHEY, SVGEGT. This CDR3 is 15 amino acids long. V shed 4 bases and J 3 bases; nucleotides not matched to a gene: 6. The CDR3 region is CASSWGQGFFYEQYF. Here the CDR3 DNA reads TGTGCCAGCAGTTGGGGACAGGGGTTCTTCTACGAGCAGTACTTC.

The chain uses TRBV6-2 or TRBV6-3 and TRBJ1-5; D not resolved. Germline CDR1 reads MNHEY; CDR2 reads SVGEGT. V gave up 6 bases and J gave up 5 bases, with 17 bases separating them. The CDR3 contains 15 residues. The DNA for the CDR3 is TGTGCCAGCAGCCGCTTGGGCATTAAAGATCAGCCCCAGCATTTT. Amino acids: CASSRLGIKDQPQHF.

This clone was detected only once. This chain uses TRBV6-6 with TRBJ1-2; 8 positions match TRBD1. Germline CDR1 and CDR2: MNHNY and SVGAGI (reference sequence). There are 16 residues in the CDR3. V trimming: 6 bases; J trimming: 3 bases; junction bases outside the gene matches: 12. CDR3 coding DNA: TGTGCCAGCAGAAAGACCCACGGGACAGGACACTATGGCTACACCTTC. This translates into CASRKTHGTGHYGYTF.

The CDR3 region has the DNA TGTGCCAGCAGCTTAGCTGCGGGATTTGGGGGCTACACCTTC. The encoded protein is CASSLAAGFGGYTF. This chain uses TRBV7-2 with TRBJ1-2; no firm D call. Trimming shortened V by 0 bases and J by 8 bases, and 13 bases separated the two germline ends. Germline values: CDR1 SGHTA, CDR2 FQGNSA. The CDR3 runs to 14 residues.